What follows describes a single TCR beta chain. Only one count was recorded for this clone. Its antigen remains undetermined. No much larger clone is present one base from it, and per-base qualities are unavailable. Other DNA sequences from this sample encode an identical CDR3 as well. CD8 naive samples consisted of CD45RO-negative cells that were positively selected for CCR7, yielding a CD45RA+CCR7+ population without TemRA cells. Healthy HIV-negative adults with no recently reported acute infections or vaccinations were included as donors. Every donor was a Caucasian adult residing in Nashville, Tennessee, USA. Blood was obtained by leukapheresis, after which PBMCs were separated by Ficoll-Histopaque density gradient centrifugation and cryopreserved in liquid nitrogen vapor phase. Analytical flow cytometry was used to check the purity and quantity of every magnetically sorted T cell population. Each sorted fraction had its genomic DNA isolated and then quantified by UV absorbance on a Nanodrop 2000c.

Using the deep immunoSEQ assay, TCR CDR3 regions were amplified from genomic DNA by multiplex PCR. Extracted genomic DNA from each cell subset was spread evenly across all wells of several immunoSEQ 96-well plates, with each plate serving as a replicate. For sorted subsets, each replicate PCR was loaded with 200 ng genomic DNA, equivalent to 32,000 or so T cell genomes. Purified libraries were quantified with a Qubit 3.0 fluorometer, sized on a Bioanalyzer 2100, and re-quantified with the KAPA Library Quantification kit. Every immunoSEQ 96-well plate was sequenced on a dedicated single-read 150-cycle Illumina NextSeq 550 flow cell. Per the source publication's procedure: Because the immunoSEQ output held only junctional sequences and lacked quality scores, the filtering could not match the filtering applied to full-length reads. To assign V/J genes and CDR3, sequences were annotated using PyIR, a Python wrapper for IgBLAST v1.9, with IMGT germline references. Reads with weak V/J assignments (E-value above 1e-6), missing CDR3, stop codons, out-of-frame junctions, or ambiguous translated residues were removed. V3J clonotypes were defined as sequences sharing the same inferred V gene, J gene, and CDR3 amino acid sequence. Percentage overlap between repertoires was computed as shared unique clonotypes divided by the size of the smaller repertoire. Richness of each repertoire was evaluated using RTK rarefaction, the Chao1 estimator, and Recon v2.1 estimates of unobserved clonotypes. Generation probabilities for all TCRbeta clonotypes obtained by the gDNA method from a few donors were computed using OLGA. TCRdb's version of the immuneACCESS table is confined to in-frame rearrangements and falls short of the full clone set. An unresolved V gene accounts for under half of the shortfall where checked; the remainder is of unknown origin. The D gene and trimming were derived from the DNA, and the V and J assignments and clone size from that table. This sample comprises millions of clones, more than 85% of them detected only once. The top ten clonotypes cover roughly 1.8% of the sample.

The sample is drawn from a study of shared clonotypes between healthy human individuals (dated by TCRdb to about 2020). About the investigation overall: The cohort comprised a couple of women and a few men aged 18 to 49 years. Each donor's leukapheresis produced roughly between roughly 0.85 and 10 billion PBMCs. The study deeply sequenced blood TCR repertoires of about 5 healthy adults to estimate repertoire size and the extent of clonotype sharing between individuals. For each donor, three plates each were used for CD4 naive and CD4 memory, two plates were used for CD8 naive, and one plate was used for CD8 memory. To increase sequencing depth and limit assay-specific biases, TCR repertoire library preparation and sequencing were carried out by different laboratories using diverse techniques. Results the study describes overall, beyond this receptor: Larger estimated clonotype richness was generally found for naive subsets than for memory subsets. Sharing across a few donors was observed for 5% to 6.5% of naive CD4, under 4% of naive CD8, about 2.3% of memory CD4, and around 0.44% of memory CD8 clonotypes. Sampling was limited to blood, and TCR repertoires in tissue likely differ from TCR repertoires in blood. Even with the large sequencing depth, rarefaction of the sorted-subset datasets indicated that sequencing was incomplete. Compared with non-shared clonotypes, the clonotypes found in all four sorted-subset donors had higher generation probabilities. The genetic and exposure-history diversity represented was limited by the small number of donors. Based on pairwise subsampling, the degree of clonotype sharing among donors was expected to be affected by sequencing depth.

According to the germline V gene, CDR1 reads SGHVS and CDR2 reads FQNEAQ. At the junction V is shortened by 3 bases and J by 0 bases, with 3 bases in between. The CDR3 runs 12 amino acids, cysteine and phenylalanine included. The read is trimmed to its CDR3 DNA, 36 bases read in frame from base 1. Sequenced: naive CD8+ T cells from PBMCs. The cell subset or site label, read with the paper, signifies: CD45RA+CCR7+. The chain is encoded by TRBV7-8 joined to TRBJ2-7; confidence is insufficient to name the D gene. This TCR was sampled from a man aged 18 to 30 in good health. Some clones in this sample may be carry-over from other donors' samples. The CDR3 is CASSFNSYEQYF. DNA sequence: TGTGCCAGCAGCTTCAACTCCTACGAGCAGTACTTC.